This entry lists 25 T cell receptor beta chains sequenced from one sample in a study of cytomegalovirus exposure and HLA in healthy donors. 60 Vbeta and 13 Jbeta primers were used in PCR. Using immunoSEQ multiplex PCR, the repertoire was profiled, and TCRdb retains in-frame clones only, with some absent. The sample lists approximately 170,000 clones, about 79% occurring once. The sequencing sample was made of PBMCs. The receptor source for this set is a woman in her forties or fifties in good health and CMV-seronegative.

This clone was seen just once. The CDR3 protein is CASSRGQGYEKLFF. CDR3 coding DNA: TGTGCCAGCTCACGGGGACAGGGTTATGAAAAACTGTTTTTT. The chain is built from TRBV18 and TRBJ1-4; 9 positions agree with TRBD1. Germline-derived CDR1 and CDR2 are KGHSH and LQKENI. The V segment lost 4 bases and the J segment 6 bases; nucleotides outside the gene matches: 3. The CDR3 is 14 amino acids. Full variable domain (missing parts from reference TRBV18 and TRBJ1-4): NAGVMQNPRHLVRRRGQEARLRCSPMKGHSHVYWYRQLPEEGLKFMVYLQKENIIDESGMPKERFSAEFPKEGPSILRIQQVVRGDSAAYFCASSRGQGYEKLFFGSGTQLSVL.

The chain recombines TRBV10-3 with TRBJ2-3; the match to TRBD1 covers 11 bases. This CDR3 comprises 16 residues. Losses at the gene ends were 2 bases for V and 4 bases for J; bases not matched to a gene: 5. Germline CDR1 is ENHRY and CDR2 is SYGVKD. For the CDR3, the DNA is TGTGCCATCAGTGAGCCAGGACAGGGGGCGGCAGATACGCAGTATTTT. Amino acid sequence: CAISEPGQGAADTQYF.

CDR3 sequence reads: CASSYRDRNTEAFF. CDR3 sequence (DNA): TGTGCCAGCAGTTACCGGGACAGGAACACTGAAGCTTTCTTT. V and J are TRBV6-6 and TRBJ1-1, with 7 bases identical to TRBD1. Germline trimming cut 2 bases from V and 1 base from J; bases unmatched to any gene: 1. The CDR3 is 14 amino acids. Germline CDR1 MNHNY, CDR2 SVGAGI (reference sequence).

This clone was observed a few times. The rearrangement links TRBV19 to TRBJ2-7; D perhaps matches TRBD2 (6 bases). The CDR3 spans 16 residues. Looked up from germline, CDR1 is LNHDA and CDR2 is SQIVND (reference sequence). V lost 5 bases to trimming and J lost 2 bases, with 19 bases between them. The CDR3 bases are TGTGCCAGTAGTCCCCGGGGGAAACAGGTTACCTACGAGCAGTACTTC. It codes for CASSPRGKQVTYEQYF.

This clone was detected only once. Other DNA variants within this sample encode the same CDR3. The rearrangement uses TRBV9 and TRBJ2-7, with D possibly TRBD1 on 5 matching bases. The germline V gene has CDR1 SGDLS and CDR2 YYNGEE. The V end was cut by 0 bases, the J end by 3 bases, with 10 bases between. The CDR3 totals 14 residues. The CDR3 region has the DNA TGTGCCAGCAGCGTAGCTACAGGTGGCTACGAGCAGTACTTC. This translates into CASSVATGGYEQYF. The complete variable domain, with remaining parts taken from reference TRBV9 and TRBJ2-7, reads DSGVTQTPKHLITATGQRVTLRCSPRSGDLSVYWYQQSLDQGLQFLIQYYNGEERAKGNILERFSAQQFPDLHSELNLSSLELGDSALYFCASSVATGGYEQYFGPGTRLTVT.

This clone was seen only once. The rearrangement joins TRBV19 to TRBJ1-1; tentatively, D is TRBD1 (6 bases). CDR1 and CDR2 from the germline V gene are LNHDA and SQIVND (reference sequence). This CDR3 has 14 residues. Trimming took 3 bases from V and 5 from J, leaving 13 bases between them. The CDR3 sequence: CASSIKGGRTEAFF. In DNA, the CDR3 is TGTGCCAGTAGTATTAAGGGGGGGAGGACTGAAGCTTTCTTT.

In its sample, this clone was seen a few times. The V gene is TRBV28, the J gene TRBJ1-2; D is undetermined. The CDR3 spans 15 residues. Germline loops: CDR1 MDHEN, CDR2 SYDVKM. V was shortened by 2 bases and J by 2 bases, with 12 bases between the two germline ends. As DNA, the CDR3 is TGTGCCAGCAGTTTAGACGACCCAGGAAACTATGGCTACACCTTC. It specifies CASSLDDPGNYGYTF.

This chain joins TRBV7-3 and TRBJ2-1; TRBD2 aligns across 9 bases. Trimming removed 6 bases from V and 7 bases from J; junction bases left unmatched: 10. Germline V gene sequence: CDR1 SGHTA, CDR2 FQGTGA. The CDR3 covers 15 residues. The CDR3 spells CASSHRVAGVNEQFF. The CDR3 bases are TGTGCCAGCAGTCATCGGGTAGCGGGAGTTAATGAGCAGTTCTTC.

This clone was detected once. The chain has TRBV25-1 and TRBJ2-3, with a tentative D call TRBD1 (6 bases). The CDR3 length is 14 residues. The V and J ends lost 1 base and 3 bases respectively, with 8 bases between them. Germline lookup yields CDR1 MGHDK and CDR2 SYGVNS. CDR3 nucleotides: TGTGCCAGCAGTGAATCGGGGACAACAGATACGCAGTATTTT. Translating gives CASSESGTTDTQYF.

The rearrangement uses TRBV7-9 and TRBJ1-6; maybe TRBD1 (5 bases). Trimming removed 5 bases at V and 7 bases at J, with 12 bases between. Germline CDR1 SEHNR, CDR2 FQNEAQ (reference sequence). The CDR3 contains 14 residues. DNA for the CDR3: TGTGCCAGCAGCCGCCAGGGTCGAAATTCACCCCTCCACTTT. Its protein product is CASSRQGRNSPLHF.

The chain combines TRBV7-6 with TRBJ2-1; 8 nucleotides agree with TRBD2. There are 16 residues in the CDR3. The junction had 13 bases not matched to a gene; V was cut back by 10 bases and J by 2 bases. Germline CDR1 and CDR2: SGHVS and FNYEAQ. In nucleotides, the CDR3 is TGTGCCACCGGCCGGGGCGGGGGGACTACCTACAATGAGCAGTTCTTC. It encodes CATGRGGGTTYNEQFF.

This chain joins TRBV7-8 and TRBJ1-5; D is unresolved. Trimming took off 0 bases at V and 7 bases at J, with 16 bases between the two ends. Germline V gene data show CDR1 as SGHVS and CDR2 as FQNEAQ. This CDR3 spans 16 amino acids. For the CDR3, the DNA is TGTGCCAGCAGCTTAGCAGGTGCTGCGGGCAGCCAGCCCCAGCATTTT. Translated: CASSLAGAAGSQPQHF.

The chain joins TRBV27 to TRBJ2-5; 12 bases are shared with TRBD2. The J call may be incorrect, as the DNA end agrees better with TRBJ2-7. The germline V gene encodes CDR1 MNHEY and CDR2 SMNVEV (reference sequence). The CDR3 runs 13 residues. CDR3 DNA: TGTGCCAGCCCTGGGACTAGCGGGCGCGAGCAGTACTTC. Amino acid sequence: CASPGTSGREQYF.

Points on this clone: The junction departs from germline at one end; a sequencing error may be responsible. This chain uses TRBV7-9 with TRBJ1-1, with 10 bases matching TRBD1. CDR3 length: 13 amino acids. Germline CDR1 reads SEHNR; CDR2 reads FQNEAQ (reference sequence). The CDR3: CSSSARGQGQAFF. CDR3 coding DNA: TGTTCCAGCAGCGCTAGGGGACAGGGGCAAGCTTTCTTT.

In nucleotides, the CDR3 is TGTGCCAGCAGCTTAGGTAGGGGGCGCGACGAGCAGTACTTC. Encoded protein: CASSLGRGRDEQYF. This chain uses TRBV5-8 with TRBJ2-7; 7 bases agree with TRBD1. This CDR3 has 14 residues. The germline CDR1 and CDR2 sequences are SGHTS and YDEGEE. V shed 2 bases and J 5 bases; nucleotides not matched to a gene: 7.

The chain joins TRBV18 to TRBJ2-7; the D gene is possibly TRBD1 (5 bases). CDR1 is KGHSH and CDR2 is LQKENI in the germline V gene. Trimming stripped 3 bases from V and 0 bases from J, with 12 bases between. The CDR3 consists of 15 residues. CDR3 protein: CASSPSTGSSYEQYF. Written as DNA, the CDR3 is TGTGCCAGCTCACCGTCAACAGGTAGCTCCTACGAGCAGTACTTC.

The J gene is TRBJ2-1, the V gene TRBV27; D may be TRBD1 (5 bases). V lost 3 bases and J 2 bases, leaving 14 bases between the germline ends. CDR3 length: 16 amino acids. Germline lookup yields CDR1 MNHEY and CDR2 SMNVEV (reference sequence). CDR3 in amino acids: CASSFWGGVTYNEQFF. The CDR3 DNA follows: TGTGCCAGCAGTTTTTGGGGCGGTGTGACCTACAATGAGCAGTTCTTC.

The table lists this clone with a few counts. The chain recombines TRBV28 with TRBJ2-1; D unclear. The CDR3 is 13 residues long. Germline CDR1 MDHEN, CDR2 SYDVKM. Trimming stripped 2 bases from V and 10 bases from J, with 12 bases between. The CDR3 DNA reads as TGTGCCAGCAGTTTACCCAATCCCCCCGAGCAGTTCTTC. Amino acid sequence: CASSLPNPPEQFF.

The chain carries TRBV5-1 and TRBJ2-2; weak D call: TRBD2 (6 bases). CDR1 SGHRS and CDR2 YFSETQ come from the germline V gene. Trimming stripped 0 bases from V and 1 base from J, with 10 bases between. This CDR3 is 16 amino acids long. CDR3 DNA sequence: TGCGCCAGCAGCTTGGGGCAGGGAGGGAACACCGGGGAGCTGTTTTTT. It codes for CASSLGQGGNTGELFF. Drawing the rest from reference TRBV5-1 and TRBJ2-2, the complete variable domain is KAGVTQTPRYLIKTRGQQVTLSCSPISGHRSVSWYQQTPGQGLQFLFEYFSETQRNKGNFPGRFSGRQFSNSRSEMNVSTLELGDSALYLCASSLGQGGNTGELFFGEGSRLTVL.

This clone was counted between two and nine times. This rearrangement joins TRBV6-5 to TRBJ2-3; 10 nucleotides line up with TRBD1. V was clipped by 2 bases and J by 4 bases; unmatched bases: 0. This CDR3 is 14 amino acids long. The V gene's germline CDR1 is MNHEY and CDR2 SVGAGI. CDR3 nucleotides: TGTGCCAGCAGTTACGGGACAGGGGCAGATACGCAGTATTTT. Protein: CASSYGTGADTQYF.

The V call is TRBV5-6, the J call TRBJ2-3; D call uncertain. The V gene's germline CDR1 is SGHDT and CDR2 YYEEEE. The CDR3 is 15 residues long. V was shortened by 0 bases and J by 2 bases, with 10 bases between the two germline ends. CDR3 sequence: CASSLGQRNTDTQYF. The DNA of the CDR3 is TGTGCCAGCAGCTTGGGTCAGCGAAACACAGATACGCAGTATTTT.

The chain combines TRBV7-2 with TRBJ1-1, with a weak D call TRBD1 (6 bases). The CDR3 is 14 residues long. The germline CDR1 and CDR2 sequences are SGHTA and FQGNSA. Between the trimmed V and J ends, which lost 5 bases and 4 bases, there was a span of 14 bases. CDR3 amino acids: CASSATGRGTEAFF. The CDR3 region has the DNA TGTGCCAGCAGCGCAACAGGGAGGGGCACTGAAGCTTTCTTT.

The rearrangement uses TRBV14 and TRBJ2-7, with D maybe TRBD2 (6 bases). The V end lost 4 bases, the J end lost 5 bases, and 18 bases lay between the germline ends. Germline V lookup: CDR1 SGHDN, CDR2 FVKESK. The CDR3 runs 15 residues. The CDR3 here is CASSPGGGYRDEQYF. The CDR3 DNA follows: TGTGCCAGCAGCCCCGGAGGAGGGTATAGGGACGAGCAGTACTTC.

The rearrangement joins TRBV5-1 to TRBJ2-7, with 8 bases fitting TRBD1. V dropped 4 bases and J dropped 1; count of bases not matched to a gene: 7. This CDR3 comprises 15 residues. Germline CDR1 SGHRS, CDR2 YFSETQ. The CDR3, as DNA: TGCGCCAGCAGCCGTTTCCAGGGGGCATCCTACGAGCAGTACTTC. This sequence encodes CASSRFQGASYEQYF.

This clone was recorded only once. This chain's CDR3 is CASSGREQGGSGELFF. The CDR3 nucleotides read TGTGCCAGCAGCGGTAGAGAGCAGGGTGGGTCCGGGGAGCTGTTTTTT. The V and J genes are TRBV9 and TRBJ2-2; possibly TRBD1 for D (5 bases). V lost 3 bases, J lost 6 bases, and 18 bases lay in between. In germline, CDR1 is SGDLS, CDR2 YYNGEE. This CDR3 spans 16 amino acids.